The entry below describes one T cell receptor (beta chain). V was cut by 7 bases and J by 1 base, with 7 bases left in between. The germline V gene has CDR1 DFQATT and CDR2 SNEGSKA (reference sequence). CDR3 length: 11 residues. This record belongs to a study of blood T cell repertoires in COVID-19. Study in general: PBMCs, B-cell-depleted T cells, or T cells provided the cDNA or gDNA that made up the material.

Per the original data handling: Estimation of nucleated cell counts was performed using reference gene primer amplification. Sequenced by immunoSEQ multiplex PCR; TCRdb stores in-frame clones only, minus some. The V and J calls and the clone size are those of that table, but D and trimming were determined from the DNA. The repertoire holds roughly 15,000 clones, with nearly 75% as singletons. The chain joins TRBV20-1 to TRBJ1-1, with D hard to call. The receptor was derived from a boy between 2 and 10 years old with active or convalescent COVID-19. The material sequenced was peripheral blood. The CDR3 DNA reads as TGCAGTGTTTACAGGAACACTGAAGCTTTCTTT. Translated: CSVYRNTEAFF.